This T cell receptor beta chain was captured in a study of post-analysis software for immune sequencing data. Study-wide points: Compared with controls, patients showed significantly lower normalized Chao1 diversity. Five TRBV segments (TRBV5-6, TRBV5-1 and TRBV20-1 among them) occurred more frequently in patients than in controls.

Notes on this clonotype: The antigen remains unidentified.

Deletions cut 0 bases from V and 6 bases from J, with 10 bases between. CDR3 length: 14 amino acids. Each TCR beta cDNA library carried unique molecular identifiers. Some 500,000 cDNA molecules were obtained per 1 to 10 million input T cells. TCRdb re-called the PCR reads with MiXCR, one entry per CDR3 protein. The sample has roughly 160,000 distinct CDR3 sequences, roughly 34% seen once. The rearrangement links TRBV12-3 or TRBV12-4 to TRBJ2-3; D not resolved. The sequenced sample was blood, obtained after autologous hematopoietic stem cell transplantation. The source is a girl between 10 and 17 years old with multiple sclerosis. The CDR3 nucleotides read TGTGCCAGCAGTTTAGCTACCGACCCCGATACGCAGTATTTT. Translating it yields CASSLATDPDTQYF.